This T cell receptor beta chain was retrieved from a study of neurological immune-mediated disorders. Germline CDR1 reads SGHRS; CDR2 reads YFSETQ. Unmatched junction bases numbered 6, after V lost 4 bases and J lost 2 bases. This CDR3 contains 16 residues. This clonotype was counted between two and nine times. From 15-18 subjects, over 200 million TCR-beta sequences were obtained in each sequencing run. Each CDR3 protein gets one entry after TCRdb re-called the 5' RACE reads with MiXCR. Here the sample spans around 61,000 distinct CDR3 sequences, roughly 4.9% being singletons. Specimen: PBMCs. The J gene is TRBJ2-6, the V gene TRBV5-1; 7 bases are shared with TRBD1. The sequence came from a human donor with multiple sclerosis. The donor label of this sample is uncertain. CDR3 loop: CASSGTGAAGANVLTF. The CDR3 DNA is TGCGCCAGCAGCGGAACAGGGGCAGCTGGGGCCAACGTCCTGACTTTC.